These T cell receptor beta chains were read from a single sample in a study of response to subunit inactivated influenza vaccine. TCRdb recomputed calls from the RT-PCR reads with MiXCR, one row per CDR3 protein. The table lists roughly 170,000 distinct CDR3 sequences, around a tenth of them singletons. The sample in question was non-naive T cells sorted from PBMCs, obtained on the day of vaccination. These receptors came from a middle-aged man who received an inactivated influenza vaccine. Each CDR3 is given without its conserved first and last residue. The order of the fields is V gene, clone size, J gene, CDR3 protein. A row's size may be missing; if present it is once, few, many or a size class.

>TRBV7-6|-|TRBJ2-3
ASSLGGTTDTQY
>TRBV7-6|many|TRBJ2-3
ASSLAYPGGGADTQY
>TRBV10-3|many|TRBJ2-3
AISESRTQY
>TRBV11-2|many|TRBJ2-1
ASSLGTVRSNEQF
>TRBV15|-|TRBJ1-4
ATSRVQGRRSTNEKLF
>TRBV2|-|TRBJ1-2
ASSRTGRGYGYT
>TRBV11-3|-|TRBJ2-1
ASSLGFAAGDNEQF
>TRBV28|-|TRBJ1-5
ASSGQGVWQPQH
>TRBV7-3|-|TRBJ2-7
ASSPDRGLASYEQY
>TRBV7-2|many|TRBJ2-7
ASSPRTSGYEQY
>TRBV20-1|-|TRBJ2-7
SARDRVLAGVEQY
>TRBV20-1|few|TRBJ2-7
SARLPKGGRISYEQY
>TRBV2|many|TRBJ2-7
ASTYSPTAPFLEQY
>TRBV12-3/TRBV12-4|few|TRBJ2-4
ASSSDLAKNIQY
>TRBV7-2|many|TRBJ1-2
ASSFFSLTGRAYVYGYT
>TRBV20-1|many|TRBJ1-6
SARDRVGSPLH
>TRBV28|many|TRBJ2-7
ASSMTDNEQY
>TRBV12-3/TRBV12-4|few|TRBJ2-2
ASSPENTGELF